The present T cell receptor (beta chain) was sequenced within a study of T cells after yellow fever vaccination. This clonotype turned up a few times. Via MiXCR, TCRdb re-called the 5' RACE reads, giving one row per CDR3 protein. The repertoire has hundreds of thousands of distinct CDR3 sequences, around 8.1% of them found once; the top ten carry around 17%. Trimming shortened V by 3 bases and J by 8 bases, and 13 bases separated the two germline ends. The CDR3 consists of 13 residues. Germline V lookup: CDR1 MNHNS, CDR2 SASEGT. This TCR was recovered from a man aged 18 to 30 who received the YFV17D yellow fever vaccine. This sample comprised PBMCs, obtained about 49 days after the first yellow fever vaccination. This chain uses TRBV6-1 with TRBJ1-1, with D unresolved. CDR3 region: CASSEVPEGEAFF. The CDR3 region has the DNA TGTGCCAGCAGTGAGGTGCCGGAGGGCGAAGCTTTCTTT.